The TCR beta chain under discussion was sequenced for a study of siplizumab effects on memory and regulatory T cells. The study, taken as a whole, reports: The study found naive T cells seemingly more diverse than memory cells and seemingly major alloresponse contributors.

Germline CDR1 and CDR2: SGHAT and FQNNGV. V lost 2 bases to trimming and J lost 2 bases, with 3 bases between them. The CDR3 is 12 residues long. The assay was immunoSEQ multiplex PCR, and TCRdb's table has in-frame clones only and misses some. The sample holds 85,000 or so clones, 85% to 95% seen once. This clone was found once. The antigen remains undetermined. This receptor was obtained from a human donor in good health. Sequencing was performed on CD8+ T cells sorted from blood. This sequence joins TRBV11-2 and TRBJ1-1, with D hard to call. CDR3 in DNA: TGTGCCAGCAGCTTAATCAACACTGAAGCTTTCTTT. This codes for CASSLINTEAFF.